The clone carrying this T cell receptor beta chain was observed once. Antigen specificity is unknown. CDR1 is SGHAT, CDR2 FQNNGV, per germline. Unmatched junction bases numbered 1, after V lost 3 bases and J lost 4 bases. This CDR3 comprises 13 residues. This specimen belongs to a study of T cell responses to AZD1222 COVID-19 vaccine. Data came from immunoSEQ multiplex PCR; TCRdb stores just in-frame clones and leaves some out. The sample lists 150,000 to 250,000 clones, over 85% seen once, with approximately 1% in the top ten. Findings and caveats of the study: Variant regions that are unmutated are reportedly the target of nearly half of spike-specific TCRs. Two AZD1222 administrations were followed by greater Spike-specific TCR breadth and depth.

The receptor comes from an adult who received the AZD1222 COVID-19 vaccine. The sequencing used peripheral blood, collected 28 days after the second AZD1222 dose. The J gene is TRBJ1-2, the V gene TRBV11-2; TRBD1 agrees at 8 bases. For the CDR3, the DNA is TGTGCCAGCAGCTTTCAGGGGGCCTATGGCTACACCTTC. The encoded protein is CASSFQGAYGYTF. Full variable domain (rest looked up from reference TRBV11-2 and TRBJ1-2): EAGVAQSPRYKIIEKRQSVAFWCNPISGHATLYWYQQILGQGPKLLIQFQNNGVVDDSQLPKDRFSAERLKGVDSTLKIQPAKLEDSAVYLCASSFQGAYGYTFGSGTRLTVV.